A single sample gave rise to the 11 T cell receptor beta chains below, sequenced in a study of cytomegalovirus exposure and HLA in healthy donors. Amplification used 60 Vbeta primers and 13 Jbeta primers. Only in-frame clones appear in the TCRdb table, and some are missing; sequencing was by immunoSEQ multiplex PCR. The table records about 160,000 clones, approximately 81% of them present only once. The sequencing input was PBMCs. All receptors come from a man in his late teens or twenties in good health and CMV-seronegative.

As to this clone: An end of the junction does not agree with germline; a read error may underlie this. The CDR3 bases are TGTGCCGGCAGTCCTCGACAGGGGACTGAAGCTTTCTTT. Its protein product is CAGSPRQGTEAFF. The J gene is TRBJ1-1, the V gene TRBV27; the match to TRBD1 covers 8 bases. Per the germline V gene, CDR1 is MNHEY and CDR2 is SMNVEV (reference sequence). The CDR3 consists of 13 residues.

The J gene is TRBJ2-3, the V gene TRBV5-1; 8 bases are a match to TRBD2. CDR1 is SGHRS, CDR2 YFSETQ, per germline. Germline trimming cut 4 bases from V and 3 bases from J; bases unmatched to any gene: 13. This CDR3 comprises 17 residues. The CDR3 spells CASSPGGGVSQTDTQYF. CDR3 DNA sequence: TGCGCCAGCAGCCCGGGGGGGGGTGTCAGTCAAACAGATACGCAGTATTTT.

This clone has a single count. This rearrangement joins TRBV28 to TRBJ1-1; D remains ambiguous. CDR3 length: 14 residues. The V end lost 3 bases, the J end lost 4 bases, and 12 bases lay between the germline ends. Per the germline V gene, CDR1 is MDHEN and CDR2 is SYDVKM. Here the CDR3 DNA reads TGTGCCAGCAGTTTCATCCGGGGTGGCACTGAAGCTTTCTTT. Residues: CASSFIRGGTEAFF.

The CDR3 nucleotides are TGTGCCAGCAGGCGGGCATCGGGCCACGAGCAGTACTTC. Translating it yields CASRRASGHEQYF. The V and J genes are TRBV7-2 and TRBJ2-7; D is perhaps TRBD2 (5 bases). The CDR3 covers 13 residues. V gave up 6 bases and J gave up 5 bases, with 14 bases separating them. Germline V lookup: CDR1 SGHTA, CDR2 FQGNSA.

This clone was detected a few times. The chain employs TRBV5-6 and TRBJ2-3, with D perhaps TRBD1 (6 bases). CDR1 is SGHDT, CDR2 YYEEEE, per germline. Trimming pared 0 bases from V and 1 base from J, leaving 9 bases between. This CDR3 contains 15 residues. CDR3 residues: CASSLVAGGTDTQYF. The CDR3 DNA follows: TGTGCCAGCAGCTTGGTGGCAGGGGGCACAGATACGCAGTATTTT.

The rearrangement uses TRBV6-4 and TRBJ2-3, with a possible D match to TRBD2 (5 bases). The germline V gene encodes CDR1 MRHNA and CDR2 SNTAGT. CDR3 length: 15 residues. V was cut by 2 bases and J by 0 bases, with 9 bases left in between. The CDR3 nucleotides are TGTGCCAGCAGTGACCCGGGAACTAGCACAGATACGCAGTATTTT. Translating it yields CASSDPGTSTDTQYF.

V and J are TRBV7-9 and TRBJ1-2; D remains unclear. CDR1 is SEHNR, CDR2 FQNEAQ, per germline (reference sequence). V was shortened by 11 bases and J by 2 bases, with 18 bases between the two germline ends. The CDR3 contains 14 residues. CDR3 residues: CAYRPKAANYGYTF. CDR3 sequence (DNA): TGTGCCTACCGCCCTAAGGCGGCGAACTATGGCTACACCTTC.

The chain has TRBV5-6 and TRBJ1-1; possible D gene TRBD1, 5 bases. Deletions cut 4 bases from V and 9 bases from J, with 16 bases between. The CDR3 loop spans 13 amino acids. CDR1 and CDR2 (germline): SGHDT, YYEEEE. CDR3: CASSPGEGRKAFF. CDR3 DNA: TGTGCCAGCAGCCCGGGAGAGGGGAGAAAAGCTTTCTTT. Full variable domain (rest looked up from reference TRBV5-6 and TRBJ1-1): DAGVTQSPTHLIKTRGQQVTLRCSPKSGHDTVSWYQQALGQGPQFIFQYYEEEERQRGNFPDRFSGHQFPNYSSELNVNALLLGDSALYLCASSPGEGRKAFFGQGTRLTVV.

This rearrangement joins TRBV2 to TRBJ2-3, with a possible D match to TRBD2 (5 bases). The ends were cut back, 4 bases at V and 14 bases at J, with 10 bases in the middle. The CDR3 spans 10 residues. Germline V CDR1 and CDR2: SNHLY, FYNNEI. The CDR3 nucleotides are TGTGCCAGCAGTGTGGAGGTTAGGTATTTT. Its translation: CASSVEVRYF.

The rearrangement joins TRBV7-9 to TRBJ2-1; TRBD2 matches 12 bases. The ends lost 0 bases at V and 5 bases at J; junction bases unmatched: 5. In germline, CDR1 is SEHNR, CDR2 FQNEAQ (reference sequence). The CDR3 loop spans 17 amino acids. CDR3 in DNA: TGTGCCAGCAGCTTAGCGACTAGCGGGAGTAGTAACAATGAGCAGTTCTTC. Its protein product is CASSLATSGSSNNEQFF. The full variable domain, completed using reference TRBV7-9 and TRBJ2-1, is DTGVSQNPRHKITKRGQNVTFRCDPISEHNRLYWYRQTLGQGPEFLTYFQNEAQLEKSRLLSDRFSAERPKGSFSTLEIQRTEQGDSAMYLCASSLATSGSSNNEQFFGPGTRLTVL.

J is TRBJ1-5 and V is TRBV27; D is unresolved. The V end was cut by 0 bases, the J end by 2 bases, with 5 bases between. From germline, CDR1 is MNHEY and CDR2 SMNVEV (reference sequence). CDR3 length equals 14 residues. The CDR3 reads CASSLSGGNQPQHF. The CDR3 DNA is TGTGCCAGCAGTTTATCGGGCGGCAATCAGCCCCAGCATTTT.